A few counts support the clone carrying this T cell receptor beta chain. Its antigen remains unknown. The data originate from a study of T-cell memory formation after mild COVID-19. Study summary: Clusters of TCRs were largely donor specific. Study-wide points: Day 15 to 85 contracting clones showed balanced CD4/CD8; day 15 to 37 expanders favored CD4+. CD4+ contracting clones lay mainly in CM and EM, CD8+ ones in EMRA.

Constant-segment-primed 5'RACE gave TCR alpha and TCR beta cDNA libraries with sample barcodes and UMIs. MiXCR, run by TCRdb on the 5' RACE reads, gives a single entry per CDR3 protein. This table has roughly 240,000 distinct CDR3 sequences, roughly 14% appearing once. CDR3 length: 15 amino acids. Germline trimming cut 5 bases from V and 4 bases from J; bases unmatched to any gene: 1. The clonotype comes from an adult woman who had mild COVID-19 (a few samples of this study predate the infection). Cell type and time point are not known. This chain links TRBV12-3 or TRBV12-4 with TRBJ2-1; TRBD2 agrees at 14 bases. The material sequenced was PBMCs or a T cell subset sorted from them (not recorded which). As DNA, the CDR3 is TGTGCCAGCAGTAGGACTAGCGGGAGGTACAATGAGCAGTTCTTC. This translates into CASSRTSGRYNEQFF.